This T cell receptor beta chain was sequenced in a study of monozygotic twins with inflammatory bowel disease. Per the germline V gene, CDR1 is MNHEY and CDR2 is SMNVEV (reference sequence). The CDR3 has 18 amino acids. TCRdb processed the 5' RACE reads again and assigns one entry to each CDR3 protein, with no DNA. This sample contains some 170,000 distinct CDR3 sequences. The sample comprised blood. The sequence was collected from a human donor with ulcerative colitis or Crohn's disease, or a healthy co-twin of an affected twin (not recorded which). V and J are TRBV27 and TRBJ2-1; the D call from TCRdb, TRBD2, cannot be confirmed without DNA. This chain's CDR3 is CASSFRTSGRIGYNEQFF.